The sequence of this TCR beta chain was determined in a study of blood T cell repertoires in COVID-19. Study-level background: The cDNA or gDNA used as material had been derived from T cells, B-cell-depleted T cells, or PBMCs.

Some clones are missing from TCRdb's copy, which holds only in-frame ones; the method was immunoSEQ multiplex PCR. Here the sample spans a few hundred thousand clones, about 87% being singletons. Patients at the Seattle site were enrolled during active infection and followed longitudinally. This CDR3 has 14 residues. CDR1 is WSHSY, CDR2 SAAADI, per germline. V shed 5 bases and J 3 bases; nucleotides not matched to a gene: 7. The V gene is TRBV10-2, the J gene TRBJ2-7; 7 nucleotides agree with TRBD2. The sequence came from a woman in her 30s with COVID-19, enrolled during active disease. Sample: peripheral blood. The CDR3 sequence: CASSWDGRNYEQYF. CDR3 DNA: TGCGCCAGCAGTTGGGACGGGAGGAACTACGAGCAGTACTTC.